The 5 T cell receptor beta chains below all came from one sample that was sequenced in a study of cytomegalovirus exposure and HLA in healthy donors. The PCR ran on 60 Vbeta and 13 Jbeta primers. Measured with immunoSEQ multiplex PCR; TCRdb has only the in-frame clones, and not every one. This sample has about 120,000 clones, with more than 60% found just once. Sample: PBMCs. These receptors were obtained from a middle-aged woman in good health and CMV-seropositive.

As concerns this clone: Mismatch with germline at one junction end may stem from a read error. V usage is TRBV5-4 and J usage is TRBJ1-4, with D tentatively TRBD1 (6 bases). The CDR3 consists of 16 residues. CDR1 SGHNT and CDR2 YYREEE come from the germline V gene (reference sequence). CDR3 protein: CATSEGGATGSEKLFF. For the CDR3, the DNA is TGTGCCACCAGCGAGGGGGGGGCGACGGGGTCCGAAAAACTGTTTTTT.

This clone was counted only a few times. The rearrangement joins TRBV7-2 to TRBJ2-7, with D possibly being TRBD1 (6 bases). Germline CDR1 SGHTA, CDR2 FQGNSA. The CDR3 runs to 11 residues. The ends were cut back, 5 bases at V and 8 bases at J, with 10 bases in the middle. CDR3 sequence: CASSLGTQQYF. The CDR3 bases are TGTGCCAGCAGCCTCGGGACACAGCAGTACTTC.

CDR3 residues: CASRLTGDEKLFF. The CDR3 DNA is TGTGCCAGCAGATTGACAGGGGACGAAAAACTGTTTTTT. The V gene is TRBV6-5, the J gene TRBJ1-4, with 8 positions matching TRBD1. The CDR3 is made up of 13 amino acids. The junction had 5 bases not matched to a gene; V was cut back by 6 bases and J by 8 bases. Per the germline V gene, CDR1 is MNHEY and CDR2 is SVGAGI.

The J gene is TRBJ1-4, the V gene TRBV2, with D maybe TRBD1 (5 bases). Germline V CDR1 and CDR2: SNHLY, FYNNEI. Trimming removed 9 bases at V and 6 bases at J, with 23 bases between. This CDR3 is 16 amino acids long. The CDR3 DNA sequence: TGTGCCAGTCAGAGAAGAGCGGGACTGGGCGATGAAAAACTGTTTTTT. Encoded protein: CASQRRAGLGDEKLFF.

The chain links TRBV30 to TRBJ1-1, with TRBD1 as a possible D gene (6 bases). Trimming cost V 2 bases and J 8 bases, with 12 bases left between them. This CDR3 region has 12 residues. The germline gives CDR1 GTSNPN, CDR2 SVGIG (reference sequence). CDR3 coding DNA: TGTGCCTGGAGTCGGCAGGGGATAGAAGCTTTCTTT. It codes for CAWSRQGIEAFF.